This is a list of T cell receptor beta chains from one sample in a study of response to subunit inactivated influenza vaccine. TCRdb called the RT-PCR reads again in MiXCR, with one record for every CDR3 protein. This table holds 150,000 to 200,000 distinct CDR3 sequences, around 12% found once. These data also featured in a second study, about T cells expressing NK-cell markers.

Source: CD8+ T cells sorted from PBMCs, taken roughly 12 days after vaccination. The source of these receptors is a man in his fifties who received an inactivated influenza vaccine. Each CDR3 is given with its conserved first and last residue. The D gene is left open where the match is weak. Clone size appears in some rows only: once, few, many, or a class for an expanded clone.

d_call,j_call,v_call,clone_size,cdr3_nt,cdr3_aa
-,TRBJ1-5,TRBV7-8,few,TGTGCCAGCAGCGCCTCCGGGACCCCGTGGCTTCCCCAGCATTTT,CASSASGTPWLPQHF
-,TRBJ1-4,TRBV3-1,-,TGTGCCAGCACCCAAGATTATTTAGGCCCTCTTCTGGAAAAACTGTTTTTT,CASTQDYLGPLLEKLFF
TRBD1,TRBJ2-5,TRBV5-6,-,TGTGCCAGCAGCCTAAGGGACAGGTGGTACCAAGAGACCCAGTACTTC,CASSLRDRWYQETQYF
TRBD1,TRBJ2-5,TRBV7-9,few,TGTGCCAGCAGCTTATTCACAGGGGGCAGAGAGACCCAGTACTTC,CASSLFTGGRETQYF
TRBD1,TRBJ1-6,TRBV6-5,few,TGTGCCAGCAGTTACTCAGGGACAGGGCATAATTCACCCCTCCACTTT,CASSYSGTGHNSPLHF
TRBD1,TRBJ2-7,TRBV27,few,TGTGCCAGCAGTTTGCTCGGACAGGAGTCCTACGAGCAGTACTTC,CASSLLGQESYEQYF
-,TRBJ2-7,TRBV15,-,TGTGCCACCAGCAGAGAAGGGGTATTGGCCTACGAGCAGTACTTC,CATSREGVLAYEQYF
TRBD2,TRBJ2-1,TRBV9,-,TGTGCCAGCAGCGCCTCTAGCGGGGGGGCTTGGAATGAGCAGTTCTTC,CASSASSGGAWNEQFF
TRBD1,TRBJ2-1,TRBV12-3/TRBV12-4,many,TGTGCCAGCAGTCACCGGGACAGGGAGGAAAATGAGCAGTTCTTC,CASSHRDREENEQFF
-,TRBJ2-1,TRBV6-5,many,TGTGCCAGCAGTTATGGGGGACCGCACAATGAGCAGTTCTTC,CASSYGGPHNEQFF
-,TRBJ2-1,TRBV7-3,-,TGTGCCAGCAGCATAATCGCCGGGGTCGATGAGCAGTTCTTC,CASSIIAGVDEQFF
-,TRBJ1-2,TRBV5-6,few,TGTGCCAGCAGCTTGACGTTAGCTAACTATGGCTACACCTTC,CASSLTLANYGYTF
-,TRBJ2-4,TRBV7-2,many,TGTGCCAGCAGCTTAGTCGACAGAGTCAAAAACATTCAGTACTTC,CASSLVDRVKNIQYF
-,TRBJ2-5,TRBV6-1,few,TGTGCCAGCAACCCACAGGGATTCAAGGGAGAGACCCAGTACTTC,CASNPQGFKGETQYF
-,TRBJ1-5,TRBV2,-,TGTGCCAGCGGTGAAATGTATCTCCCTTACAATCAGCCCCAGCATTTT,CASGEMYLPYNQPQHF
TRBD1,TRBJ2-3,TRBV2,-,TGTGCCAGCAGTGAAATCCAGGGGGCGAGAGTGGGCACAGATACGCAGTATTTT,CASSEIQGARVGTDTQYF
-,TRBJ2-1,TRBV27,-,TGTGCCAGCAGTTTCCGGGATCCAGGACGGCATGAGCAGTTCTTC,CASSFRDPGRHEQFF
TRBD1,TRBJ2-1,TRBV14,-,TGTGCCAGCAGCCAAGGGACAGGGGGCTATGAGCAGTTCTTC,CASSQGTGGYEQFF
-,TRBJ2-3,TRBV30,few,TGTGCCTGGAGCCCGGGACTTAGCACAGATACGCAGTATTTT,CAWSPGLSTDTQYF
TRBD2,TRBJ2-7,TRBV12-3/TRBV12-4,-,TGTGCCAGCAGTGCATCCAAGCGGGAGGGCCGCTACGAGCAGTACTTC,CASSASKREGRYEQYF
-,TRBJ2-7,TRBV5-6,-,TGTGCCAGCAGCTTGGAGGGGGTACCTACAAGAGAGCAGTACTTC,CASSLEGVPTREQYF
-,TRBJ1-1,TRBV5-1,-,TGCGCCAGCACCGGGGGACCTGAAGCTTTCTTT,CASTGGPEAFF
-,TRBJ1-1,TRBV15,many,TGTGCCACCAGCAGTATGAACACTGAAGCTTTCTTT,CATSSMNTEAFF
-,TRBJ1-1,TRBV5-1,many,TGTGCCAGCAGTTTAGGGGGGAACACTGAAGCTTTCTTT,CASSLGGNTEAFF
TRBD2,TRBJ2-1,TRBV6-2/TRBV6-3,few,TGTGCCAGCAGACGACTAGCGGGAGTGATCGATGAGCAGTTCTTC,CASRRLAGVIDEQFF
TRBD2,TRBJ2-1,TRBV27,-,TGTGCCAGCAGTCCTAAGTTGGCTAGCGGGAGGGCTGGTAATGAGCAGTTCTTC,CASSPKLASGRAGNEQFF
-,TRBJ2-3,TRBV4-1,few,TGCGCCAGCAGCCACAGGGGAGATACGCAGTATTTT,CASSHRGDTQYF
-,TRBJ2-7,TRBV29-1,medium-sized,TGCAGCGCCGCCAGCTCGTACGAGCAGTACTTC,CSAASSYEQYF
TRBD2,TRBJ2-1,TRBV6-4,few,TGTGCCAGCAGTGCCAGTAGCGGGGCAAGCTCCTACAATGAGCAGTTCTTC,CASSASSGASSYNEQFF
-,TRBJ1-4,TRBV6-5,-,TGTGCCAGCAGTTACTCGACCGTTAACGGCCGTAATGAAAAACTGTTTTTT,CASSYSTVNGRNEKLFF